Described below is a single TCR beta chain sequence and its context. Its antigen specificity is not known. Per-base qualities were not stored, and no clone one base away is much larger. The trial excluded patients who had a history of autoimmune disease or were on systemic immunosuppression. In every dose cohort, peripheral blood was drawn for TCR sequencing at baseline, cycle 4 day 1, and cycle 7 day 1. Samples were obtained from an open-label, multicenter, first-in-human phase I dose-escalation trial of ivuxolimab. The trial enrolled adults with locally advanced or metastatic head and neck squamous cell, hepatocellular, melanoma or renal cell carcinoma. Before TCR sequencing, CD4+ T cells and CD8+ T cells were sorted from peripheral blood as separate populations. These data belong to a study of OX40 agonist ivuxolimab in advanced cancers. With respect to the entire study: Ivuxolimab, which targeted the costimulatory receptor OX40 (CD134), was an agonistic, fully human IgG2 monoclonal antibody. Patients were allowed to have had prior anti-PD-1, anti-PD-L1 or anti-CTLA-4 therapy, and less than 45% of the dose-escalation patients had previously received checkpoint inhibitors. Peripheral TCRbeta sequencing was intended to test whether TCR sequence diversity was altered and clonal T-cell expansion was caused by ivuxolimab. Intravenous ivuxolimab was administered to patients every 2 weeks at six dose levels: 0.01, 0.1, 0.3, 1.5, 3 and 10 mg/kg. The monotherapy dose-escalation portion (N ≈ 52 patients) of the phase I ivuxolimab trial is reported in the paper. In the dose-escalation cohort, around 80% of patients were male, and the mean age was 60 years with a range of roughly 23 to 79. Three dose-escalation patients achieved partial responses, one with hepatocellular carcinoma and two with cutaneous melanoma. Of the approximately 54 patients in dose escalation, 19 had hepatocellular carcinoma, about 15 had melanoma, 9 had renal cell carcinoma and 9 had head and neck cancer.

What the research found in general, with its limitations: At doses from 0.1 to 3.0 mg/kg, clonal expansion was seen in both CD4+ and CD8+ blood T cells between baseline and week 6. Which antigens the clonally expanded peripheral T cells were specific for was not determined. After ivuxolimab, expanded clones were on average more numerous among CD8+ T cells than among CD4+ T cells. In partial responders in the 0.1-3.0 mg/kg groups, normalized peripheral clonal expansion was found to be among the lowest, especially among CD8+ T cells. Low levels of normalized T-cell clonal expansion were also seen in some patients who did not respond.

Genomic DNA was isolated from the sorted cells so that the TCRbeta CDR3 region could be sequenced. TCRbeta CDR3 regions were sequenced using the immunoSEQ Assay. Held by TCRdb, this immuneACCESS table contains in-frame sequences only and omits some clones. Under half of the omission traces to an unresolved V gene where checked; the cause of the rest is unknown. This sample is represented by around 51,000 clones; 88% of them were singletons. Of the sample, roughly 3.6% is held by the ten largest clones. The sample consisted of CD4+ or CD8+ T cells sorted from blood, taken in a trial of the OX40 agonist ivuxolimab. This clonotype was sampled from an adult with an advanced solid tumor such as melanoma, head and neck, liver or kidney cancer.

The CDR3 has the sequence CASSIDVPGGATNEKLFF. Here is the DNA: TGTGCCAGTAGTATAGATGTGCCAGGGGGTGCGACTAATGAAAAACTGTTTTTT. The chain uses TRBV19 and TRBJ1-4; 7 bases in the junction line up with TRBD1. Compared with germline, V lacks 0 bases and J lacks 2 bases; bases without a gene match: 9. Its CDR3 holds 18 amino acids, cysteine through phenylalanine. Only the CDR3 DNA is retained, 54 bases long and in frame from the first base. Per the germline V gene (reference sequence), LNHDA is the CDR1 and SQIVND is the CDR2.